Listed below are T cell receptor beta chains from one sample, sequenced in a study of blood T cell repertoires in COVID-19. Produced via immunoSEQ multiplex PCR; TCRdb's table is partial and in-frame only. The profile shows some 73,000 clones, 70% to 85% of them singletons. Sequenced material: peripheral blood. These receptors were obtained from a woman between 55 and 75 years old with acute or convalescent COVID-19. Each CDR3 is given with its conserved first and last residue.

v_call cdr3_aa
TRBV30 CAWSVGGGSPLHF
TRBV5-1 CASSLALTQETQYF
TRBV11-2 CASSRQGGSYNSPLHF
TRBV5-6 CASSSVPTGRTNSPLHF
TRBV5-5 CASSQGQNTEAFF
TRBV5-4 CASSDKAGGQADTQYF
TRBV28 CASSWDRGSSNEKLFF
TRBV15 CATSRDVASGQETQYF
TRBV28 CASSLPPGGRGAGEAFF
TRBV11-2 CASSPGTRFTADTQYF
TRBV9 CASSASTGYELFF
TRBV2 CASSGQQGQPQHF
TRBV27 CASRLPWTGYRYLGSYEQYF
TRBV5-1 CASSVGHSNTEAFF
TRBV19 CASRPIRGVYNEQFF
TRBV28 CASSFSGSYEQYF
TRBV2 CASSLTWDQPQHF
TRBV6-1 CASSEPALTSGNTIYF
TRBV6-1 CASSEVRRLRSYGYTF
TRBV10-1 CASSESGTSVDTQYF
TRBV29-1 CSATVQETQYF
TRBV2 CASLKGQGYTGELFF
TRBV24-1 CATSDPSIGEPYGYTF
TRBV6-5 CASNKGQGLLEQYF
TRBV5-1 CASSSGQGVVVFF
TRBV4-2 CASSQPSGQKEAFF
TRBV2 CASSSLGTRTHNEQFF
TRBV13 CASSLAVQVVASNYGYTF
TRBV7-3 CASSYRGGETQYF
TRBV19 CASSTGWGQAYEQYF
TRBV5-4 CASSLTRRAGELFF
TRBV9 CASSARTGTERGELFF
TRBV27 CASSFNNEQFF
TRBV5-4 CASSTGTRSEKLFF
TRBV3-1/TRBV3-2 CASSPGGRNSPLHF
TRBV7-6 CASSLSTNRGQKQFF
TRBV6-6 CASRMDSRLSGNTIYF
TRBV14 CASSQISGGYNEQFF
TRBV9 CASSTGTGSRGGYTF
TRBV7-3 CASSFDRVTYNEQFF
TRBV19 CASSIRPGNYGYTF
TRBV28 CASSEQVAPNYGYTF
TRBV7-9 CASSLVGTAYSGNTIYF
TRBV19 CASSIDRYYGYTF
TRBV27 CAKFSFCRPGTSGGETTQYF
TRBV28 CASSSAGLTASGNTIYF
TRBV30 CAWSVETLGNQPQHF
TRBV7-8 CASSLGVNQPQHF
TRBV29-1 CSVGGNHYGYTF
TRBV5-1 CASSLALVGLEETQYF
TRBV14 CASSHPRGFMNTEAFF
TRBV6-5 CASREDGRNTEAFF
TRBV5-1 CASSWTENTEAFF
TRBV5-6 CASSLGLAGVSNEQFF
TRBV12-3/TRBV12-4 CASSLGAGLKAFF